This T cell receptor (beta chain) derives from a study of blood T cell repertoires in COVID-19. All enrollees were about 18 to 89 years old and from fewer than 30 US areas. Using immunoSEQ multiplex PCR, the repertoire was profiled, and TCRdb retains in-frame clones only, with some absent. The data contain fewer than 350,000 clones, 80% to 90% of them seen just once; the ten biggest clones take up around 4%. The sequenced material came from PBMCs or T cells enriched from blood (not recorded which). The sequence came from a woman aged 40 to 49 with acute COVID-19.

This CDR3 is CASSIGTSASNEQFF. DNA for the CDR3: TGTGCCAGCAGCATAGGGACTAGCGCGTCGAATGAGCAGTTCTTC. The chain carries TRBV7-9 and TRBJ2-1; 10 positions agree with TRBD2. V gave up 5 bases and J gave up 7 bases; unmatched junction bases: 8. CDR3 length: 15 amino acids. Germline values: CDR1 SEHNR, CDR2 FQNEAQ (reference sequence).